The source of this TCR beta chain is a study of blood T cell repertoires in COVID-19. TCRdb keeps only in-frame clones here, not all; method: immunoSEQ multiplex PCR. This sample yields around 200,000 clones, of which roughly 90% are seen a single time; roughly 1.6% belongs to the top ten. The receptor comes from a man between 18 and 29 years old with active or convalescent COVID-19. Sequencing was carried out using peripheral blood.

In nucleotides, the CDR3 is TGTGCCAGCAGCAAAGCGACTCGTGGGGGCCAGACGCTGGGGATATATGGCTACACCTTC. This translates into CASSKATRGGQTLGIYGYTF. The chain recombines TRBV21-1 with TRBJ1-2; TRBD1, the D gene given by the table, was not confirmed from the DNA. TRBV21-1 is classified as a pseudogene. The CDR3 sequence is 20 residues long.